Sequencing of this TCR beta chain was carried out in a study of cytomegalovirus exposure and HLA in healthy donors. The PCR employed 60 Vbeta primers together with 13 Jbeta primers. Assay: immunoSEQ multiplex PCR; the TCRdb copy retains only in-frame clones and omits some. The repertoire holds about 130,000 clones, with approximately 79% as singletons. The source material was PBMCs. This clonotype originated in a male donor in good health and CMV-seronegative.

The CDR3 DNA sequence: TGTGCCAGCAGCTTGGCGGCCCCGACCTACGAGCAGTACTTC. Residues: CASSLAAPTYEQYF. The chain is built from TRBV7-2 and TRBJ2-7, with D unclear. Germline assignment: CDR1 SGHTA and CDR2 FQGNSA. Trimming pared 3 bases from V and 2 bases from J, leaving 11 bases between. CDR3 size: 14 residues.